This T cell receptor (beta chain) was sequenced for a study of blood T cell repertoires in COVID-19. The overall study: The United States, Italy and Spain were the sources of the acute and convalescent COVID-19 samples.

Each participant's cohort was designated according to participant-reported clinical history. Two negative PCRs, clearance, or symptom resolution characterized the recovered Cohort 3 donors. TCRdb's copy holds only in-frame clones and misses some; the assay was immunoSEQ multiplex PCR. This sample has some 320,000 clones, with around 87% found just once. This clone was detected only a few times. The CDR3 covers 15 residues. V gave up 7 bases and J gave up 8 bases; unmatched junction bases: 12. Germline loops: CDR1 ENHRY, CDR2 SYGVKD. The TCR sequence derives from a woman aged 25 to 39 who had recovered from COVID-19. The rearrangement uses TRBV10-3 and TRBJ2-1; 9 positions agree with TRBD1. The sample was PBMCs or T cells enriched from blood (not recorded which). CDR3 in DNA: TGTGCCATCACTCGAACAGGGGGCGCGCAGTATGAGCAGTTCTTC. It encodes CAITRTGGAQYEQFF.